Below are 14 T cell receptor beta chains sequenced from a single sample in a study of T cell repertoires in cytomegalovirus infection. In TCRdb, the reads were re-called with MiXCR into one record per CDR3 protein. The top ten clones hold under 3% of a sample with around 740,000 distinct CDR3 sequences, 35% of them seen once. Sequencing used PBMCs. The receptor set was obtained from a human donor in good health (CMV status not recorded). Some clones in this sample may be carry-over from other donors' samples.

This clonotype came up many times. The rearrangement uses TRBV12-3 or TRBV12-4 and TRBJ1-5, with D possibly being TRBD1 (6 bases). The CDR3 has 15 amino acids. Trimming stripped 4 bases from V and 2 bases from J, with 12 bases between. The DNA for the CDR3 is TGTGCCAGCAGTTCGAACAGGGAGGGCAATCAGCCCCAGCATTTT. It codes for CASSSNREGNQPQHF.

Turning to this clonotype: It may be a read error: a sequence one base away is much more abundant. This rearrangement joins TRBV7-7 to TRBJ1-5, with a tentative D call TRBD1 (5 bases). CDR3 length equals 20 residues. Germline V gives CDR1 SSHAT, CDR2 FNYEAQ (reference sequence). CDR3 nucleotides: TGTGCTAGCAGCTTAGCGTTCGGGACGAGACTATCGTATAGCAATCAGCCCCAGCATTTT. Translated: CASSLAFGTRLSYSNQPQHF.

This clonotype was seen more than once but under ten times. CDR3 loop: CAISDPQIYGYTF. In DNA, the CDR3 is TGTGCCATCAGTGATCCACAGATCTATGGCTACACCTTC. J is TRBJ1-2 and V is TRBV10-3, with no clear D. Germline V gene data show CDR1 as ENHRY and CDR2 as SYGVKD. This CDR3 has 13 residues. Trimming took 3 bases from V and 4 from J, leaving 9 bases between them.

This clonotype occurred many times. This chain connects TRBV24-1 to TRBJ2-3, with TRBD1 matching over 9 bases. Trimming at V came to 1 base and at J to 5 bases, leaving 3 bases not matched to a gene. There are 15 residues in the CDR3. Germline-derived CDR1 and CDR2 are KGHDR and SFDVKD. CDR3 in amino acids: CATSDFGTGQDTQYF. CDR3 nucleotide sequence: TGTGCCACCAGTGATTTCGGGACAGGGCAAGATACGCAGTATTTT.

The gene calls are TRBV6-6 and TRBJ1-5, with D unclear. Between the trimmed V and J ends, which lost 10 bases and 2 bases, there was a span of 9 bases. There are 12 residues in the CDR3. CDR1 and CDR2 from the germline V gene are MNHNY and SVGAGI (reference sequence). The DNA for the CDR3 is TGTGCCACCAAGGGAGGCAATCAGCCCCAGCATTTT. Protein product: CATKGGNQPQHF.

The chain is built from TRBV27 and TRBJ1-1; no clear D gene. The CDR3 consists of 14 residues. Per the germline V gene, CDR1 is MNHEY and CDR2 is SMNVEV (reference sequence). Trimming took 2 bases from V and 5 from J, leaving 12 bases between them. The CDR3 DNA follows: TGTGCCAGCAGTTTAGGTTTGGATGGTACTGAAGCTTTCTTT. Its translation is CASSLGLDGTEAFF.

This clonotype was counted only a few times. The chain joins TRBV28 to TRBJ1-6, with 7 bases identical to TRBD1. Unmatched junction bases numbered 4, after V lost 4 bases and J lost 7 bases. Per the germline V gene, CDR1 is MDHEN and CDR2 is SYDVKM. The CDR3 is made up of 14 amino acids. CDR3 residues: CASSSPGQNSPLHF. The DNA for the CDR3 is TGTGCCAGCAGTTCTCCGGGACAGAATTCACCCCTCCACTTT.

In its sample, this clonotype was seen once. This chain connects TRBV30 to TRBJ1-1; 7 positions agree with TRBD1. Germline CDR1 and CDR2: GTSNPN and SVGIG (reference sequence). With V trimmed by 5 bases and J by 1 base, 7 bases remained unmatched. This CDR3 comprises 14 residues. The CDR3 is CAWGGDSGNTEAFF. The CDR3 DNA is TGTGCCTGGGGCGGGGACAGCGGGAACACTGAAGCTTTCTTT. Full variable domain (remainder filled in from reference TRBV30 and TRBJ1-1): SQTIHQWPATLVQPVGSPLSLECTVEGTSNPNLYWYRQAAGRGLQLLFYSVGIGQISSEVPQNLSASRPQDRQFILSSKKLLLSDSGFYLCAWGGDSGNTEAFFGQGTRLTVV.

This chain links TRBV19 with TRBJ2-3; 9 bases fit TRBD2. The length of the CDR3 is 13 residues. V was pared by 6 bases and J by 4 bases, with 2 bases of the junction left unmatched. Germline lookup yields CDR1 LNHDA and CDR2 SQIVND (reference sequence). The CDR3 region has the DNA TGTGCCAGTAGCCGACTAGCGGCAGATACGCAGTATTTT. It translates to CASSRLAADTQYF. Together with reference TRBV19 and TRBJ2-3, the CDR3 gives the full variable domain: DGGITQSPKYLFRKEGQNVTLSCEQNLNHDAMYWYRQDPGQGLRLIYYSQIVNDFQKGDIAEGYSVSREKKESFPLTVTSAQKNPTAFYLCASSRLAADTQYFGPGTRLTVL.

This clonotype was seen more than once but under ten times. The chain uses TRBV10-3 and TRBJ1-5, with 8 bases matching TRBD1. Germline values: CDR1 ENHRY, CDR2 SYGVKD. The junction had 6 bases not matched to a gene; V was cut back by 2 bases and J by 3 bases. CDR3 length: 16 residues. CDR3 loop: CAISEAGGNFNQPQHF. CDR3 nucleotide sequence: TGTGCCATCAGTGAGGCAGGGGGCAACTTCAATCAGCCCCAGCATTTT.

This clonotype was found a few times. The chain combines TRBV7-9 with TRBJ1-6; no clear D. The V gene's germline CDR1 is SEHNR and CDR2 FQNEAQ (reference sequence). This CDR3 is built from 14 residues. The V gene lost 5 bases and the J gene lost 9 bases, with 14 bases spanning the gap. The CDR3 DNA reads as TGTGCCAGCAGCACCGCAAACGGGCTTTCACCCCTCCACTTT. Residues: CASSTANGLSPLHF.

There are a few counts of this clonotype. The CDR3 region is CASRIAGNGYTF. The CDR3 coding sequence is TGTGCCAGCCGAATAGCAGGGAATGGCTACACCTTC. The chain joins TRBV2 to TRBJ1-2, with D tentatively TRBD1 (5 bases). V was clipped by 8 bases and J by 6 bases, with 13 bases between them. CDR3 length equals 12 residues. Germline CDR1 and CDR2: SNHLY and FYNNEI.

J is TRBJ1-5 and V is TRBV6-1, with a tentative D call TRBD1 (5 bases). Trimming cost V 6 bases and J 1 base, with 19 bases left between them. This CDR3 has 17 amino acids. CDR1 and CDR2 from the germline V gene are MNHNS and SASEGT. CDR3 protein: CASRTNQGLWSNQPQHF. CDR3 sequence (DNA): TGTGCCAGCAGAACTAACCAGGGACTTTGGAGCAATCAGCCCCAGCATTTT.

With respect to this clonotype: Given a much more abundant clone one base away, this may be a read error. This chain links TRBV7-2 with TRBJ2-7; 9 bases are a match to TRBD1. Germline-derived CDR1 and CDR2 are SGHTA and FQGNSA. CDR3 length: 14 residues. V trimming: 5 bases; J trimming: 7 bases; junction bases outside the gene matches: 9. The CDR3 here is CASSRTGDGNEQYF. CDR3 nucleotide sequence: TGTGCCAGCAGCCGGACAGGGGATGGGAATGAGCAGTACTTC.